This T cell receptor (beta chain) comes out of a study of early T cells in non-severe SARS-CoV-2 infection. Overall study context: Chains from this unsorted whole-blood bulk RNA could not be paired. Findings and caveats of the study: VDJdb matches were skewed toward anti-spike CD8 T cell responses.

Attachment of unique molecular identifiers to individual cDNA molecules was performed. TCRdb re-analysed the 5' RACE reads in MiXCR, keeping a single row per CDR3 protein. The data hold 95,000 to 100,000 distinct CDR3 sequences, with roughly 11% observed a single time. Trimming cost V 3 bases and J 2 bases, with 15 bases left between them. Germline CDR1 reads DFQATT; CDR2 reads SNEGSKA (reference sequence). The CDR3 extends over 15 amino acids. Note on this clonotype: Antigen specificity is unknown.

The sequencing input was whole blood. The V gene is TRBV20-1, the J gene TRBJ2-3; maybe TRBD2 (7 bases). The sequence came from an adult who was a healthcare worker with PCR-confirmed SARS-CoV-2 infection or an uninfected control (not recorded which). The CDR3 region has the DNA TGCAGTGCTAGCAGAGGGGGGGCAGTCACAGATACGCAGTATTTT. It translates to CSASRGGAVTDTQYF.